These 18 T cell receptor beta chains were sequenced from one sample in a study of blood T cell repertoires in COVID-19. Only in-frame clones appear in the TCRdb table, and some are missing; sequencing was by immunoSEQ multiplex PCR. The sample shows about 50,000 clones, 60% to 80% of them seen only once. The specimen sequenced was peripheral blood. All receptors come from a man in his 70s with active or convalescent COVID-19.

The chain couples TRBV24-1 to TRBJ1-6; TRBD1 might be the D (6 bases). The germline V gene encodes CDR1 KGHDR and CDR2 SFDVKD. The ends were cut back, 1 base at V and 6 bases at J, with 21 bases in the middle. The CDR3 has 19 amino acids. The CDR3 spells CATSDLLTWGQGVNSPLHF. The CDR3 DNA is TGTGCCACCAGTGATTTACTGACGTGGGGGCAAGGGGTTAATTCACCCCTCCACTTT.

The chain employs TRBV5-1 and TRBJ1-6, with D hard to call. From germline, CDR1 is SGHRS and CDR2 YFSETQ. The CDR3 length is 14 residues. The V end was cut by 1 base, the J end by 10 bases, with 12 bases between. The CDR3 bases are TGCGCCAGCAGCTTGCCCGGGGAGGCCTCACCCCTCCACTTT. Protein sequence: CASSLPGEASPLHF.

The chain uses TRBV19 and TRBJ1-1; TRBD1 matches 9 bases. Germline V gene sequence: CDR1 LNHDA, CDR2 SQIVND (reference sequence). Unmatched junction bases numbered 4, after V lost 7 bases and J lost 1 base. The CDR3 totals 14 residues. The CDR3: CASKGDRANTEAFF. CDR3 bases: TGTGCCAGTAAGGGGGACAGGGCGAACACTGAAGCTTTCTTT.

This sequence joins TRBV29-1 and TRBJ1-1; TRBD1 matches at 8 bases. This CDR3 contains 13 residues. Germline V CDR1 and CDR2: SQVTM, ANQGSEA. Germline trimming cut 7 bases from V and 4 bases from J; bases unmatched to any gene: 8. This CDR3 reads CSGQQGVGTEAFF. In DNA, the CDR3 is TGCAGCGGTCAACAGGGGGTAGGCACTGAAGCTTTCTTT.

V usage is TRBV30 and J usage is TRBJ2-2, with TRBD1 identical over 9 bases. The CDR3 covers 17 residues. The germline V gene encodes CDR1 GTSNPN and CDR2 SVGIG (reference sequence). CDR3 residues: CALSVSRQGGFYGELFF. The CDR3 nucleotides are TGTGCTTTAAGTGTATCGCGACAGGGGGGTTTCTACGGGGAGCTGTTTTTT.

The chain couples TRBV6-2 or TRBV6-3 to TRBJ1-2; the match to TRBD1 covers 10 bases. The V segment lost 0 bases and the J segment 7 bases; nucleotides outside the gene matches: 2. From germline, CDR1 is MNHEY and CDR2 SVGEGT. The CDR3 runs to 14 residues. This CDR3 is CASSYSTGGLGYTF. DNA for the CDR3: TGTGCCAGCAGTTACTCGACAGGGGGCCTTGGCTACACCTTC.

This sequence joins TRBV6-5 and TRBJ2-5; D unclear. This CDR3 is 13 amino acids long. Trimming removed 0 bases from V and 5 bases from J, with 7 bases in between. Per germline, CDR1 MNHEY and CDR2 SVGAGI. This CDR3 is CASSYSWAETQYF. The CDR3 DNA follows: TGTGCCAGCAGTTACTCGTGGGCGGAGACCCAGTACTTC.

The chain carries TRBV11-2 and TRBJ2-1; 9 bases map to TRBD2. The germline V gene has CDR1 SGHAT and CDR2 FQNNGV. The CDR3 length is 13 residues. As DNA, the CDR3 is TGTGCTGGGGGCGGGAGGGCCTTCAATGAGCAGTTCTTC. Amino acid sequence: CAGGGRAFNEQFF.

This clone has only a few counts. The chain links TRBV7-2 to TRBJ1-5, with 10 bases matching TRBD1. The V segment lost 5 bases and the J segment 0 bases; nucleotides outside the gene matches: 10. Germline V gene lookup returns CDR1 SGHTA and CDR2 FQGNSA. The CDR3 sequence is 18 residues long. The CDR3 DNA reads TGTGCCAGCAGCACCCTCCTGGGACAGGGGATTAGCAATCAGCCCCAGCATTTT. Encoded protein: CASSTLLGQGISNQPQHF.

This sequence joins TRBV14 and TRBJ2-2; perhaps TRBD2 as D (6 bases). Germline V gene lookup returns CDR1 SGHDN and CDR2 FVKESK. The CDR3 loop spans 18 amino acids. The germline V and J ends were trimmed by 4 bases and 5 bases, with 23 bases remaining between them. The CDR3 is CASSPLGGGALQTGELFF. As DNA, the CDR3 is TGTGCCAGCAGCCCCCTGGGAGGAGGGGCGCTTCAGACCGGGGAGCTGTTTTTT.

The chain links TRBV6-5 to TRBJ1-1; no clear D gene. The germline gives CDR1 MNHEY, CDR2 SVGAGI. The CDR3 contains 13 residues. Trimming cost V 7 bases and J 2 bases, with 11 bases left between them. In DNA, the CDR3 is TGTGCCAGCACTCCCACTTTCAACACTGAAGCTTTCTTT. Protein: CASTPTFNTEAFF.

This clone has more than one count but fewer than ten. V usage is TRBV11-1 and J usage is TRBJ2-6; no definite D call. The CDR3 runs 14 residues. CDR1 is SGHAT and CDR2 is FQDESV in the germline V gene (reference sequence). V was pared by 5 bases and J by 1 base, with 6 bases between. CDR3 nucleotides: TGTGCCAGCAGCCCCCCTTCTGGGGCCAACGTCCTGACTTTC. Its protein is CASSPPSGANVLTF.

The CDR3 nucleotides are TGCGCCAGCAGCCCCTCTGCTTCAGGCTCCTACGAGCAGTACTTC. It encodes CASSPSASGSYEQYF. The chain uses TRBV4-1 and TRBJ2-7; D not certain. V was trimmed by 4 bases and J by 0 bases, leaving 13 bases between them. The CDR3 spans 15 residues. Germline loops: CDR1 MGHRA, CDR2 YSYEKL.

The J gene is TRBJ2-7, the V gene TRBV7-2; 8 bases are shared with TRBD1. V shed 7 bases, J shed 0 bases, and the junction held 5 bases outside the gene matches. The germline CDR1 and CDR2 sequences are SGHTA and FQGNSA. The CDR3 has 14 residues. The chain's CDR3 is CASTRDRSSYEQYF. The CDR3 coding sequence is TGTGCCAGCACCCGGGACAGGAGCTCCTACGAGCAGTACTTC.

The rearrangement uses TRBV7-3 and TRBJ2-1; D is unresolved. CDR3 length: 12 residues. V dropped 2 bases and J dropped 8 bases, with 7 bases sitting between them. Per germline, CDR1 SGHTA and CDR2 FQGTGA. DNA for the CDR3: TGTGCCAGCAGCTTACCGGGTTATGAGCAGTTCTTC. This sequence encodes CASSLPGYEQFF.

This rearrangement joins TRBV6-5 to TRBJ2-7; D perhaps matches TRBD1 (6 bases). Germline V gives CDR1 MNHEY, CDR2 SVGAGI. The CDR3 is made up of 14 amino acids. The V end lost 2 bases, the J end lost 2 bases, and 10 bases lay between the germline ends. CDR3 in DNA: TGTGCCAGCAGTTACCGGGACAAAACCTACGAGCAGTACTTC. Its protein product is CASSYRDKTYEQYF.

The V call is TRBV6-5, the J call TRBJ1-2; D is unresolved. The V and J ends lost 4 bases and 0 bases respectively, with 12 bases between them. The length of the CDR3 is 15 residues. Germline V gene lookup returns CDR1 MNHEY and CDR2 SVGAGI. The chain's CDR3 is CASSSSSGANYGYTF. CDR3 in DNA: TGTGCCAGCAGTTCCAGTTCTGGAGCTAACTATGGCTACACCTTC.

The rearrangement joins TRBV18 to TRBJ1-2; 7 nucleotides line up with TRBD1. Trimming took 3 bases from V and 0 from J; bases not matched to a gene: 7. The germline V gene encodes CDR1 KGHSH and CDR2 LQKENI. The CDR3 is made up of 16 amino acids. As DNA, the CDR3 is TGTGCCAGCTCACCTGAGACAGGGCGCCCTAACTATGGCTACACCTTC. Residues: CASSPETGRPNYGYTF.